This record looks at one T cell receptor (beta chain) sequence and its context. Its antigen remains undetermined. Per-nucleotide qualities are absent, and no much larger clonotype sits a single base away. The cohort consisted of 670 or so healthy bone marrow donors. All cohort members were sampled while nominally healthy, although unrecorded immune exposures were likely present. The donor tested CMV seropositive and was one of the 289 seropositive cohort members. Every donor gave a peripheral blood sample, and the peripheral blood mononuclear cells from that sample were used for TCR beta sequencing. Genomic DNA extraction from the blood cell samples was performed with the Qiagen DNeasy Blood Extraction Kit. As encoded in the germline V gene (reference sequence), CDR1 is GTSNPN while CDR2 is SVGIG. The germline ends are 9 bases apart after V is trimmed by 0 bases and J by 1 base. CDR3 length: 14 amino acids, cysteine to phenylalanine. The read is trimmed to its CDR3 DNA, 42 bases read in frame from base 1.

This sample was taken from a study of cytomegalovirus exposure and HLA in healthy donors (dated by TCRdb to the late 2010s). Looking at the study overall: According to an earlier analysis of a few hundred of the donors, 150 million to 200 million T cells yielded 90 million to 140 million unique TCR beta sequences and approximately 300 Gb of sequence data. An early release that covered fewer than 750 HLA-typed donors contained approximately 300 gigabases of sequencing data and around 85 million unique TCR sequences. Among the roughly 400 genotyped donors, approximately 77% belonged to the genetic ancestry cluster associated with self-reported Caucasian donors. The study aimed to test whether cataloging public T cell receptors could reveal signatures of past pathogen exposure. The study profiled the T cell repertoires of hundreds of subjects by immunosequencing and related them to cytomegalovirus serostatus. In addition to the first cohort of about 650 subjects, a separate validation cohort of approximately 130 different subjects was used. To predict cytomegalovirus infection status, the study combined high-throughput TCR immunosequencing, statistical association of individual TCRs with disease status, and machine learning. A later analysis re-examined previously published TCR beta repertoires from over 500 donors and added high-resolution HLA genotyping to investigate patterns of TCR occurrence. Rather than using new phenotypic data, the later analysis identified candidate immune exposures from TCR beta sequences and from how often those sequences occurred across donors. In an earlier analysis of roughly 540 of the donors, high-throughput TCR beta sequencing was used to judge whether each TCR beta V gene segment behaved as functional or pseudogenic. Donor age, sex, ethnicity and CMV serostatus were compiled together with the repertoire data. Genome-wide SNP genotypes for about 65% of the 666 donors were used in a later genetic analysis, which treated that subset as a discovery cohort. All discovery cohort repertoires had been generated on a single sequencing platform. HLA typing included class I and class II loci at four-digit resolution. The number of typed donors differed by locus: about 620-630 for A, B, C, DRB1 and DQB1; 522 for DQA1; approximately 600 for DPA1; and around 470 for DPB1. Four to six DR-DQ haplotypes were handled as single units for association and clustering, since linkage in the cohort was strong. Among over 350 genotyped donors of the cohort, an average of 235,054 unique TCR beta nucleotide sequences were sequenced per donor, around 20% of them non-productive. General study outcomes and caveats: It was suggested by the authors that the approach could potentially be generalized to other disease states and immunological phenotypes. A further reported finding was that TCR beta sequences accurately predicted the HLA-A and HLA-B alleles for most subjects in the first cohort. According to a later genetic analysis, donors in an Asian-associated ancestry cluster had fewer N-insertions in productive TCRs than the approximately 610-donor mean. In an earlier analysis of some 500 of the donors, most TCR beta V segments were observed in productive rearrangements about 90% or about 30% of the time, broadly matching IMGT annotations. A total of 150 to 200 TCR beta chains were listed by the study as associated with cytomegalovirus. According to a later analysis, parvovirus B19, influenza, CMV and Epstein-Barr virus appeared linked to several top co-occurrence clusters. The sequencing pipeline was judged likely to have produced a cluster of highly shared sequence variants as a technical artifact. Roughly uniform sequencing depth across donors was assumed in presence/absence analyses, although this assumption may not hold. The 87-base-pair reads could not distinguish some IMGT-functional V segments, including TRBV6-2 and TRBV6-3, so those segments were excluded. V-gene and J-gene trimming of TCR beta chains was associated with a missense DCLRE1C variant in a later genetic analysis, and the association was replicated in an independent cohort. Most CMV-associated TCR beta chains appeared to be HLA-restricted in a later analysis, and the HLA associations seemed to be driven largely by CMV exposure. The only immune exposure information available for the cohort was CMV serostatus. Because counts were too low, some 16 rarely observed V segments, including chromosome 9 orphons, were excluded from the earlier analysis of around 640 of the donors. Correlated functional status among segregating V segments might be attributable to linkage disequilibrium, but an unknown experimental factor could not be ruled out. In a later analysis, more than 15,000 TCR beta sequences were associated with specific HLA alleles at a false discovery rate of 0.05. Because HLA typing was missing for some donors at each locus, association tests included only the typed subset. Assigning TCR associations to individual alleles was difficult when HLA alleles, especially DR and DQ, strongly co-occurred. In a later analysis, HLA-associated TCR beta chains showed more clonal expansion and lower generation probabilities than non-associated chains that were equally common. A few of the identified cytomegalovirus-associated TCR beta chains were confirmed in vitro to be specific for cytomegalovirus antigens. In this cohort, only TCR beta chains were sequenced, and detectable features were limited by the absence of alpha or paired-chain data. According to a later analysis, TCR association rates differed among HLA loci, with DRB1 alleles showing the most associated TCRs and HLA-C alleles showing the fewest. In both the original and validation cohorts, the classifier was reported to diagnose cytomegalovirus status with high specificity and sensitivity. Across donors, most TCR sequences were observed very rarely, whereas some public TCRs were present in many individuals.

Library preparation employed the immunoSEQ multiplex PCR assay. A mixture of 60 forward primers for TCR Vbeta segments and 13 reverse primers for TCR Jbeta segments was used in the multiplex PCR. Amplification of the CDR3 region of rearranged TCR beta genes was performed with a multiplex PCR assay on genomic DNA. The amplified TCR beta libraries were sequenced on the Illumina HiSeq System as 87-base-pair reads. In the original analysis: A later analysis counted about 76 million unique TCR beta chains across the 500 to 850 repertoires, and 10 million to 12 million of these chains were shared by at least two donors. A nearest-neighbor algorithm error-corrected the raw reads and collapsed the reads into unique sequences, merging closely related sequences to remove PCR and sequencing errors. To assign V, D and J gene segments, CDR3 sequences were aligned to IMGT reference sequences. For a sequence to be retained, a match of at least six nucleotides to both a V gene segment and a J gene segment was required. A rearrangement counted as productive if the CDR3 had no stop codons and remained in frame with V and J, and every other rearrangement counted as non-productive. Following IMGT convention, CDR3 was defined as the stretch from the second conserved V-encoded cysteine to the conserved J-encoded phenylalanine. In an earlier analysis of 550 to 650 of the donors, sequences lacking an unambiguous match to a single V gene segment were excluded. An earlier analysis of several hundred of the donors called V segments functional above 56.7% productive rearrangements and segregating when the between-donor standard deviation exceeded 5%. A statistical classification framework was developed to diagnose cytomegalovirus status using the catalog of TCR beta chain sequences. In a later analysis, V and J genes were assigned by comparing TCR nucleotide sequences against IMGT/GENE-DB human TR gene sequences. The TCRdist pipeline was used in a later analysis to assign CDR3 sequences and most-parsimonious VDJ recombination scenarios. In a later analysis, each TCR beta chain was defined by its CDR3 amino acid sequence together with its V-gene family, and reads without a unique V-gene family were excluded. A later analysis removed 600 or so highly shared, low-generation-probability nucleotide sequences to deal with suspected cross-contamination and a sequencing artifact. For each public chain, a later analysis derived a clonal expansion index from normalized ranks of inferred template counts within each repertoire. A later analysis computed generation probabilities with a VDJ recombination model fitted to out-of-frame rearrangements, and checked the results against IGoR. A later analysis scored TCR-TCR, TCR-HLA and TCR-CMV co-occurrence with hypergeometric tests, applying a repertoire-size bias correction to TCR pairs. In a later analysis, false discovery rates were estimated by permuting HLA or CMV assignments 20 times. In a later analysis, co-occurring TCRs were grouped using DBSCAN, and TCRdist sequence similarity was added for clustering within HLA-allele-positive subsets. For co-occurrence clustering, repertoires with fewer than 30,000 or more than 120,000 public chains were excluded, along with 5 or 6 repertoires with anomalous nucleotide sharing. Imported from immuneACCESS, the table was reduced by TCRdb to in-frame sequences with V and J called. These copies leave out some clones; in studies compared against another copy, an unresolved V gene accounts for under half, and the cause of the remainder is not known. V and J calls and clone size are copied from that table; D and trimming were computed from the DNA. The sample profile shows under 250,000 clones; approximately 82% of them were found once. About a tenth of the sample is taken by the ten largest.

The sequenced sample was PBMCs. This TCR was sampled from a woman aged 45 to 65 in good health and CMV-seropositive. The rearranged segments are TRBV30 and TRBJ1-1; TRBD1 is possibly the D segment (6 matching bases). The sequenced DNA is TGTGCCTGGAGTGTATTACAGGGGAACACTGAAGCTTTCTTT. Translated, it reads CAWSVLQGNTEAFF.